A selection of T cell receptor beta chains follows, all from one sample in a study of cytomegalovirus exposure and HLA in healthy donors. The protocol was immunoSEQ multiplex PCR, while the TCRdb copy is restricted to in-frame clones and leaves out a portion. The sample yields over 150,000 clones, around 80% seen once. Source material: PBMCs. Receptors originate from a man aged 30 to 45 in good health and CMV-seronegative. Each CDR3 is given with its conserved first and last residue. D genes are given only for firm matches. Only some rows state a clone size, as once, few, many or a class for expanded clones.

clone_size: .
v_call: TRBV7-3
d_call: TRBD2
j_call: TRBJ2-2
cdr3_nt: TGTGCCAGCAGCCTAAGCGGGGTGAACACCGGGGAGCTGTTTTTT
cdr3_aa: CASSLSGVNTGELFF

clone_size: .
v_call: TRBV25-1
d_call: .
j_call: TRBJ2-7
cdr3_nt: TGTGCCAGCAGTGGACATGTCTACGAGCAGTACTTC
cdr3_aa: CASSGHVYEQYF

clone_size: few
v_call: TRBV19
d_call: TRBD1
j_call: TRBJ2-2
cdr3_nt: TGTGCCAGTAGTATGAGGTGGACAGGGACCGGGGAGCTGTTTTTT
cdr3_aa: CASSMRWTGTGELFF

clone_size: .
v_call: TRBV19
d_call: .
j_call: TRBJ1-1
cdr3_nt: TGTGCCAGTAGTATAGGGGACTTTCAACCCCCTAGGACTGAAGCTTTCTTT
cdr3_aa: CASSIGDFQPPRTEAFF

clone_size: .
v_call: TRBV6-6
d_call: TRBD1
j_call: TRBJ1-1
cdr3_nt: TGTGCCAGCTCTGACAGGGCGGGTCAGGCTGAAGCTTTCTTT
cdr3_aa: CASSDRAGQAEAFF

clone_size: .
v_call: TRBV6-1
d_call: .
j_call: TRBJ2-4
cdr3_nt: TGTGCCAGCAGTGAACAAGGGGGGGAAAACATTCAGTACTTC
cdr3_aa: CASSEQGGENIQYF

clone_size: .
v_call: TRBV28
d_call: TRBD2
j_call: TRBJ2-7
cdr3_nt: TGTGCCAGCAGTTTATTGGGGGGGATGGCCACCGGCTACGAGCAGTACTTC
cdr3_aa: CASSLLGGMATGYEQYF

clone_size: .
v_call: TRBV5-1
d_call: .
j_call: TRBJ1-5
cdr3_nt: TGCGCCAGCAGGTCTACAGGTTTCGGAGATCGTCAGCCCCAGCATTTT
cdr3_aa: CASRSTGFGDRQPQHF

clone_size: .
v_call: TRBV5-1
d_call: TRBD1
j_call: TRBJ1-3
cdr3_nt: TGCGCCAGCAGCTTGGCAGGGTGGGACAGCCGAAACACCATATATTTT
cdr3_aa: CASSLAGWDSRNTIYF

clone_size: .
v_call: TRBV28
d_call: TRBD2
j_call: TRBJ2-2
cdr3_nt: TGTGCCAGCCAGTCGGGGTCAGGGAGGGCCACCGGGGAGCTGTTTTTT
cdr3_aa: CASQSGSGRATGELFF

clone_size: once
v_call: TRBV6-1
d_call: TRBD1
j_call: TRBJ1-3
cdr3_nt: TGTGCCAGCAGTGAAGCTCAGGGGGCCGGGGACACCATATATTTT
cdr3_aa: CASSEAQGAGDTIYF

clone_size: .
v_call: TRBV7-9
d_call: .
j_call: TRBJ1-1
cdr3_nt: TGTGCCAGCAGCGTGACAGCTGAAGCTTTCTTT
cdr3_aa: CASSVTAEAFF

clone_size: few
v_call: TRBV5-1
d_call: .
j_call: TRBJ1-6
cdr3_nt: TGCGCCAGCAGCTTGGACAGAAATTCACCCCTCCACTTT
cdr3_aa: CASSLDRNSPLHF

clone_size: .
v_call: TRBV30
d_call: .
j_call: TRBJ1-3
cdr3_nt: TGTGCCTGGACCGGGATATCTGGAAACACCATATATTTT
cdr3_aa: CAWTGISGNTIYF

clone_size: .
v_call: TRBV28
d_call: .
j_call: TRBJ1-5
cdr3_nt: TGTGCCAGCAGACATAGGGGCAGGGGCGAACATCAGCCCCAGCATTTT
cdr3_aa: CASRHRGRGEHQPQHF

clone_size: once
v_call: TRBV18
d_call: TRBD1
j_call: TRBJ2-2
cdr3_nt: TGTGCCAGCTCCCGGGACAGACCCCTAGTTTCGAACACCGGGGAGCTGTTTTTT
cdr3_aa: CASSRDRPLVSNTGELFF

clone_size: .
v_call: TRBV6-5
d_call: .
j_call: TRBJ2-6
cdr3_nt: TGTGCCAGCAGCCCGAGGGTTTCTGGGGCCAACGTCCTGACTTTC
cdr3_aa: CASSPRVSGANVLTF

clone_size: .
v_call: TRBV11-2
d_call: .
j_call: TRBJ2-1
cdr3_nt: TGTGCCAGCAGCCGACTTACGGGGGGCGATGAGCAGTTCTTC
cdr3_aa: CASSRLTGGDEQFF

clone_size: .
v_call: TRBV6-5
d_call: .
j_call: TRBJ1-1
cdr3_nt: TGTGCCAGCAGTTACATGGGGGGGACTGAAGCTTTCTTT
cdr3_aa: CASSYMGGTEAFF

clone_size: .
v_call: TRBV28
d_call: .
j_call: TRBJ1-1
cdr3_nt: TGTGCCAGCAGTTTAGCCCGGACAAACACTGAAGCTTTCTTT
cdr3_aa: CASSLARTNTEAFF

clone_size: .
v_call: TRBV6-6
d_call: .
j_call: TRBJ2-2
cdr3_nt: TGTGCCAGCAGTTCTACTAGTTCGATTGGCGGGGAGCTGTTTTTT
cdr3_aa: CASSSTSSIGGELFF

clone_size: .
v_call: TRBV7-8
d_call: .
j_call: TRBJ1-2
cdr3_nt: TGTGCCAGCAGCCCCGGCCGGGGTAACTATGGCTACACCTTC
cdr3_aa: CASSPGRGNYGYTF

clone_size: .
v_call: TRBV9
d_call: TRBD2
j_call: TRBJ2-7
cdr3_nt: TGTGCCAGCAGCGTAACTAGCGGGGGAGAGGGCGAGCAGTACTTC
cdr3_aa: CASSVTSGGEGEQYF

clone_size: .
v_call: TRBV28
d_call: TRBD1
j_call: TRBJ1-4
cdr3_nt: TGTGCCAGCAGTTTAAGGACAGGGTTTAATGAAAAACTGTTTTTT
cdr3_aa: CASSLRTGFNEKLFF

clone_size: .
v_call: TRBV27
d_call: .
j_call: TRBJ2-1
cdr3_nt: TGTGCCAGCAGTCCTCTACTAGCAGATGAGCAGTTCTTC
cdr3_aa: CASSPLLADEQFF

clone_size: .
v_call: TRBV4-1
d_call: TRBD1
j_call: TRBJ2-7
cdr3_nt: TGCGCCAGCAGCCAAGCGGCGGACAGGGCCTACGAGCAGTACTTC
cdr3_aa: CASSQAADRAYEQYF

clone_size: .
v_call: TRBV28
d_call: .
j_call: TRBJ2-7
cdr3_nt: TGTGCCAGCAGTATCATGTCCGGAGGAGGATACGAGCAGTACTTC
cdr3_aa: CASSIMSGGGYEQYF

clone_size: .
v_call: TRBV6-4
d_call: TRBD1
j_call: TRBJ2-7
cdr3_nt: TGTGCCAGCACACCTGGGACAGTTCTCTCCTACGAGCAGTACTTC
cdr3_aa: CASTPGTVLSYEQYF

clone_size: .
v_call: TRBV27
d_call: TRBD1
j_call: TRBJ1-5
cdr3_nt: TGTGCCAGCAGTTACAGGGGCAGCAATCAGCCCCAGCATTTT
cdr3_aa: CASSYRGSNQPQHF

clone_size: once
v_call: TRBV5-4
d_call: TRBD2
j_call: TRBJ2-2
cdr3_nt: TGTGCCAGCAGCTTGGTTCTAGCGGGGATAAACACCGGGGAGCTGTTTTTT
cdr3_aa: CASSLVLAGINTGELFF

clone_size: .
v_call: TRBV7-6
d_call: .
j_call: TRBJ1-5
cdr3_nt: TGTGCCAGCAGCCTGGGGTCCTCTGGGGAGGCTAGCAATCAGCCCCAGCATTTT
cdr3_aa: CASSLGSSGEASNQPQHF

clone_size: .
v_call: TRBV7-9
d_call: .
j_call: TRBJ2-7
cdr3_nt: TGTGCCAGCAGCTTAGGACATGGTCCTAACATCCCCTACGAGCAGTACTTC
cdr3_aa: CASSLGHGPNIPYEQYF

clone_size: .
v_call: TRBV7-2
d_call: .
j_call: TRBJ2-2
cdr3_nt: TGTGCCGGCTCGCGGGGACCGAACACCGGGGAGCTGTTTTTT
cdr3_aa: CAGSRGPNTGELFF

clone_size: .
v_call: TRBV5-1
d_call: TRBD2
j_call: TRBJ2-7
cdr3_nt: TGCGCCAGCAGCTTTTTGAGCGGGGGGGTCAACGAGCAGTACTTC
cdr3_aa: CASSFLSGGVNEQYF